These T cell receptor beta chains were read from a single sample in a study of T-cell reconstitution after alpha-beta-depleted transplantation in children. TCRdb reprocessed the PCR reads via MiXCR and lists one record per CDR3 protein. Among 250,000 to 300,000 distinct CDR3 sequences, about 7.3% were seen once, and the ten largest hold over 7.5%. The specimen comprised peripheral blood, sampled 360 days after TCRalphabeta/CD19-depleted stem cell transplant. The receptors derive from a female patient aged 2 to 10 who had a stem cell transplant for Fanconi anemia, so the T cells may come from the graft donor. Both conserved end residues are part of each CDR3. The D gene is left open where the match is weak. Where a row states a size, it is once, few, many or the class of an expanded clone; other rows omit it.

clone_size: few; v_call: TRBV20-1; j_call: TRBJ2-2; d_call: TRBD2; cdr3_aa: CSARIAGYGTGELFF; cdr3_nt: TGCAGTGCTAGAATAGCGGGGTATGGCACCGGGGAGCTGTTTTTT
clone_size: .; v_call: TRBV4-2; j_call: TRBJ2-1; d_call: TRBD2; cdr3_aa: CASSQPGLAGREQFF; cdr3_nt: TGTGCCAGCAGCCAACCGGGACTAGCGGGTCGGGAGCAGTTCTTC
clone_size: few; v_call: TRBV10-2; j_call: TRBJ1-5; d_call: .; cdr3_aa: CASKAGDQPQHF; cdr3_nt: TGCGCCAGCAAGGCAGGGGATCAGCCCCAGCATTTT
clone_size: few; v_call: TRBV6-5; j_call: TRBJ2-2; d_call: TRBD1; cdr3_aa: CASSYAQGTGELFF; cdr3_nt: TGTGCCAGCAGTTACGCACAGGGGACCGGGGAGCTGTTTTTT
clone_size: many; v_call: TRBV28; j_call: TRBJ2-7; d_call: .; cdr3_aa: CASSLGVAYEQYF; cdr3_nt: TGTGCCAGCAGTCTAGGAGTGGCCTACGAGCAGTACTTC
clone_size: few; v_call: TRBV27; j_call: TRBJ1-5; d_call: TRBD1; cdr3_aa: CASSFIGQGGQPQHF; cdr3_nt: TGTGCCAGCAGTTTTATCGGACAGGGTGGACAGCCCCAGCATTTT
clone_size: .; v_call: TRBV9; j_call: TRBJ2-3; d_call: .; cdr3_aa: CASSGVGSTDTQYF; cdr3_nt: TGTGCCAGCAGCGGGGTCGGGTCCACAGATACGCAGTATTTT
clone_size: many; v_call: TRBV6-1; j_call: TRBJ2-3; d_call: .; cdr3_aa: CASREGDTQYF; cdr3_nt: TGTGCCAGCAGAGAAGGGGATACGCAGTATTTT
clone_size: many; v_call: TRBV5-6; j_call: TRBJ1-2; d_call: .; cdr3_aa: CASSLDTANYGYTF; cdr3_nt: TGTGCCAGCAGCTTGGACACCGCTAACTATGGCTACACCTTC
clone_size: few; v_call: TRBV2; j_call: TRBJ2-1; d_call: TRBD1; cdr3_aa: CASRPGQVVEQFF; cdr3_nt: TGTGCCAGCAGACCGGGACAGGTCGTTGAGCAGTTCTTC
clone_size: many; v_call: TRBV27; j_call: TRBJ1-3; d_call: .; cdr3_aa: CASGSWIPGNTIYF; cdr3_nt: TGTGCCAGCGGGTCATGGATTCCTGGAAACACCATATATTTT
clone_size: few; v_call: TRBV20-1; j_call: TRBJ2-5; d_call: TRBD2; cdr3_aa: CSAVGGLAGDF; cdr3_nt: TGCAGTGCCGTAGGAGGGTTAGCGGGGGACTTC
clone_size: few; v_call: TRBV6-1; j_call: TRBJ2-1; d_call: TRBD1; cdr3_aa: CASSVGTDQFF; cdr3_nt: TGTGCCAGCAGTGTGGGGACAGATCAGTTCTTC
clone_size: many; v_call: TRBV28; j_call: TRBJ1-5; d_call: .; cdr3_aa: CASSFFGYYQPQHF; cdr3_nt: TGTGCCAGCAGTTTTTTTGGGTATTATCAGCCCCAGCATTTT
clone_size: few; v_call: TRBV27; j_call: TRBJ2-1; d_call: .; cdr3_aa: CASFGYSYNEQFF; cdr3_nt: TGTGCCAGCTTCGGCTACTCCTACAATGAGCAGTTCTTC
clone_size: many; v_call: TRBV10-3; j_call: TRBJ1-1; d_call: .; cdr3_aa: CAISEEGGGGTEAFF; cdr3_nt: TGTGCCATCAGTGAGGAGGGGGGAGGAGGGACTGAAGCTTTCTTT
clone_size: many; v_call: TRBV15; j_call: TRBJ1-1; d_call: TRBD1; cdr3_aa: CATSKQGQANTEAFF; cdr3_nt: TGTGCCACCAGCAAACAAGGACAGGCGAACACTGAAGCTTTCTTT
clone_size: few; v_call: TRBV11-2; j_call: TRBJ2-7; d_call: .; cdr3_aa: CASSYGRSPSYEQYF; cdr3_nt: TGTGCCAGCAGCTACGGCAGGAGCCCCTCCTACGAGCAGTACTTC
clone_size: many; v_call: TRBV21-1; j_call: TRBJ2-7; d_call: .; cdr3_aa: CATSSGVTYEQYF; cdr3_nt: TGTGCCACCTCTAGCGGGGTGACCTACGAGCAGTACTTC
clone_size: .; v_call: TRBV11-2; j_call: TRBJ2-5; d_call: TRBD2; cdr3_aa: CASSPRGGLGAQYF; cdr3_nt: TGTGCCAGCAGCCCACGGGGGGGCCTGGGGGCCCAGTACTTC
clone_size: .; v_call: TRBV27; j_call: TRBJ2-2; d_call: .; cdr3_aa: CASSFGLTTGELFF; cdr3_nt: TGTGCCAGCAGTTTCGGGCTGACCACCGGGGAGCTGTTTTTT
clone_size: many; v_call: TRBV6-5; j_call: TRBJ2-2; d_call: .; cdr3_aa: CASKLRGSGDGELFF; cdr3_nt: TGTGCCAGCAAATTACGGGGGTCGGGTGACGGGGAGCTGTTTTTT
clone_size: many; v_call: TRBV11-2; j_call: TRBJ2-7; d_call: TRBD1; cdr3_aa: CASSLHRGTGYHEQYF; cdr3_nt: TGTGCCAGCAGCCTCCACAGGGGGACAGGGTATCACGAGCAGTACTTC
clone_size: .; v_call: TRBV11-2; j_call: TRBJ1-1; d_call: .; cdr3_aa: CASSLAPLSGSEAFF; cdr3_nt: TGTGCCAGCAGCTTAGCCCCCCTTTCAGGCTCGGAAGCTTTCTTT
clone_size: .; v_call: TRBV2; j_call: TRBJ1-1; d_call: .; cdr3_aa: CASETLMNTEAFF; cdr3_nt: TGTGCCAGCGAGACACTCATGAACACTGAAGCTTTCTTT
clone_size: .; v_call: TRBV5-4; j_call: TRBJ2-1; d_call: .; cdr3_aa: CASSFRLPGDEQFF; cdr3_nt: TGTGCCAGCAGCTTCCGATTGCCGGGAGACGAGCAGTTCTTC
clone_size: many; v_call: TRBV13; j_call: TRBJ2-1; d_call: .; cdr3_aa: CASSFQSWRGYNEQFF; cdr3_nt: TGTGCCAGCAGCTTCCAATCATGGCGGGGCTACAATGAGCAGTTCTTC
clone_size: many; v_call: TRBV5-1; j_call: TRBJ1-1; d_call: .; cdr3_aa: CASSSLTLNTEAFF; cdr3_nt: TGCGCCAGCAGCTCGTTGACTTTGAACACTGAAGCTTTCTTT
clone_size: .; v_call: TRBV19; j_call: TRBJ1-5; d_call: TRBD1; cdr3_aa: CATRTGGDLNQPQHF; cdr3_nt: TGTGCCACTCGGACAGGGGGGGACCTCAATCAGCCCCAGCATTTT
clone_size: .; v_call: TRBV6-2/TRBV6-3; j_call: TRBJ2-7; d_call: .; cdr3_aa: CASEAIGQGKSYEQYF; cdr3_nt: TGTGCCAGCGAGGCGATCGGGCAGGGAAAATCCTACGAGCAGTACTTC
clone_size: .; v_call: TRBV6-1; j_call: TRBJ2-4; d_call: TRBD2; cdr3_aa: CASSGLAGGSPYF; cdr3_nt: TGTGCCAGCAGCGGACTAGCGGGGGGGTCTCCGTACTTC
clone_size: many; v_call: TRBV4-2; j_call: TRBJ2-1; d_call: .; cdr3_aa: CASRWGEGRDYNEQFF; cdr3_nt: TGTGCCAGCAGATGGGGTGAGGGGCGTGATTACAATGAGCAGTTCTTC
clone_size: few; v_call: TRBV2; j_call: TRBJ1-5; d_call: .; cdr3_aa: CASRDLDPLGQPQHF; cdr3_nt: TGTGCCAGCAGGGATCTCGACCCCTTGGGTCAGCCCCAGCATTTT
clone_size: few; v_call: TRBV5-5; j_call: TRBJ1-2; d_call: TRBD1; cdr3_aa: CASSGDRVLTGYTF; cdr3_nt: TGTGCCAGCAGCGGGGACAGGGTTTTGACTGGCTACACCTTC
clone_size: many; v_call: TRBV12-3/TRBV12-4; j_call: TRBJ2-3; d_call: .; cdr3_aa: CASSSRAEGTQYF; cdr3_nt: TGTGCCAGCAGTTCCAGAGCCGAGGGTACGCAGTATTTT
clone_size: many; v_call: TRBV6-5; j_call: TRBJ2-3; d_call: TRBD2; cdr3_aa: CASSYRTSSDTQYF; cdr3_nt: TGTGCCAGCAGTTACCGGACTAGCTCAGATACGCAGTATTTT
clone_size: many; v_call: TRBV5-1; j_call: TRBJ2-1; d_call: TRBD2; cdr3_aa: CASSLLRREGRNEQFF; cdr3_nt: TGCGCCAGCAGCTTGCTTCGGCGGGAGGGCCGGAATGAGCAGTTCTTC
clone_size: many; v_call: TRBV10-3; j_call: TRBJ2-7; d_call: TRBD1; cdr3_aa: CVISRQGVYEQYF; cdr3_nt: TGTGTCATCAGTCGACAGGGGGTATACGAGCAGTACTTC
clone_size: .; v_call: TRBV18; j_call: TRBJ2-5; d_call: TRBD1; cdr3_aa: CASSPRTGLGETQYF; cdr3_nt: TGTGCCAGCTCACCCCGGACAGGGTTAGGAGAGACCCAGTACTTC